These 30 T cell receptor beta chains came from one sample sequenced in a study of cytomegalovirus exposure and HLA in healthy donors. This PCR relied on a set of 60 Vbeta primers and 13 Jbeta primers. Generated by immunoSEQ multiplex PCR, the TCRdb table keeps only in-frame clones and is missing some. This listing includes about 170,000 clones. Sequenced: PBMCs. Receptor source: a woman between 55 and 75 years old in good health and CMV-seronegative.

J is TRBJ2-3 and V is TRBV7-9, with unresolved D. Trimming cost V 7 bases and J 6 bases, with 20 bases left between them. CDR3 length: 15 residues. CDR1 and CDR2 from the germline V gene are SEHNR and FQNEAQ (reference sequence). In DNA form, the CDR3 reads TGTGCCAGCATCCCGGTAGAGAACTCCTTGGATACGCAGTATTTT. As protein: CASIPVENSLDTQYF.

CDR3 DNA sequence: TGTGCCAGCAGCTTATTCGAGTTTGGGGCCGGTAACACTGAAGCTTTCTTT. This sequence encodes CASSLFEFGAGNTEAFF. This sequence joins TRBV7-2 and TRBJ1-1, with TRBD1 as a possible D gene (5 bases). CDR3 length equals 17 residues. Germline V gives CDR1 SGHTA, CDR2 FQGNSA. V was cut by 2 bases and J by 2 bases, with 18 bases left in between.

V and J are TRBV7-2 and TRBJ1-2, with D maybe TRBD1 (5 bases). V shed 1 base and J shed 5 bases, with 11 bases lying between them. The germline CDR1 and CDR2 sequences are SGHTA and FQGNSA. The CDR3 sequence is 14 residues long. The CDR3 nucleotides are TGTGCCAGCAGCTTAGGTGGGGCGTCTTATGGCTACACCTTC. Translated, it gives CASSLGGASYGYTF.

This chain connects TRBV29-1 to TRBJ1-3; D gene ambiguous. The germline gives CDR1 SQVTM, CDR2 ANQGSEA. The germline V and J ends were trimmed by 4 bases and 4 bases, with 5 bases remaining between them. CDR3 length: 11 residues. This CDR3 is CSVGRGNTIYF. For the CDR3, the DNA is TGCAGCGTTGGCAGGGGAAACACCATATATTTT.

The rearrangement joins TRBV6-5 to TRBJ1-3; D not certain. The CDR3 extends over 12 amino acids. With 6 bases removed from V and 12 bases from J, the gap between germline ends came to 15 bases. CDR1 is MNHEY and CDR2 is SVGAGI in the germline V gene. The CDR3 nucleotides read TGTGCCAGCAGGGCCTCCGGGTCCTTCATATATTTT. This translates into CASRASGSFIYF.

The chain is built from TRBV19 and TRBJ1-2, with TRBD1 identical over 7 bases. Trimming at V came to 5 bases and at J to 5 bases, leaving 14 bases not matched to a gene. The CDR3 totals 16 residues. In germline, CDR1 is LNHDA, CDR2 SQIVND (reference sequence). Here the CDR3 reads CASSWVGDSRVYGYTF. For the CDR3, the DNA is TGTGCCAGTAGTTGGGTAGGGGACAGTAGAGTTTATGGCTACACCTTC.

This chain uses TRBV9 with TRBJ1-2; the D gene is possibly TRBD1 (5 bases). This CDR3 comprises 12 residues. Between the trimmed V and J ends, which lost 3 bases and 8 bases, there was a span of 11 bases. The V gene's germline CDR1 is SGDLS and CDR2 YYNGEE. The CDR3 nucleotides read TGTGCCAGCAGCGATCAGGGATGGGGCTACACCTTC. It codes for CASSDQGWGYTF.

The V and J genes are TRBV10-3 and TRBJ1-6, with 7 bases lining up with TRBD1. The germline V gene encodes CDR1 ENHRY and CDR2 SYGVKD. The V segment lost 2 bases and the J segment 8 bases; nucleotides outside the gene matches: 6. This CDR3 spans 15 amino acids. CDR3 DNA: TGTGCCATCAGTGAGCTCCAGGGGGGTTATTCACCCCTCCACTTT. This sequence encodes CAISELQGGYSPLHF.

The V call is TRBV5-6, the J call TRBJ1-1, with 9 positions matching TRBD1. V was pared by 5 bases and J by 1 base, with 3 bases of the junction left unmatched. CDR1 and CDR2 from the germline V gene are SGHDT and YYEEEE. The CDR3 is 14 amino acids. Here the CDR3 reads CASSLDRGNTEAFF. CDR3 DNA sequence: TGTGCCAGCAGTCTGGACAGGGGGAACACTGAAGCTTTCTTT.

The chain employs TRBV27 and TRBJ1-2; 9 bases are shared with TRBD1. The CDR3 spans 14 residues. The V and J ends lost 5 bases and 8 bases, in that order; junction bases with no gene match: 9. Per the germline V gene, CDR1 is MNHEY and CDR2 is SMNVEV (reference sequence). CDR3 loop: CASSPWDRDIGYTF. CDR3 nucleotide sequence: TGTGCCAGCAGTCCCTGGGACAGGGATATCGGCTACACCTTC.

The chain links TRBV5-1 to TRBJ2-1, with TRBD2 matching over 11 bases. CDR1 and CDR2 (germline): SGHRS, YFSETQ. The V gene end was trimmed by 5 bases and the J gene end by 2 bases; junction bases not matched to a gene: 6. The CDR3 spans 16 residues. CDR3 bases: TGCGCCAGCAGGGCCGGGACTAGCGGCACCTACAATGAGCAGTTCTTC. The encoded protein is CASRAGTSGTYNEQFF.

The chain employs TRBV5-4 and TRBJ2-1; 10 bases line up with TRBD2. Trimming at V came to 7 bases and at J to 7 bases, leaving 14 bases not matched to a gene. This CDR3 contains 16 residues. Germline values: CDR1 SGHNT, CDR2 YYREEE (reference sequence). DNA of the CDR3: TGTGCCAGCCCCTCCGTAAGCGGGAGGGCCGGAAATGAGCAGTTCTTC. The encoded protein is CASPSVSGRAGNEQFF.

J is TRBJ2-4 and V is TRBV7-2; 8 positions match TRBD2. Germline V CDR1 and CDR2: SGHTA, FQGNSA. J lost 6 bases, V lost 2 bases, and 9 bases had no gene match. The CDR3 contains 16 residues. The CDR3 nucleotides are TGTGCCAGCAGCTTATCGTTCGTAGCGGGACGAAACATTCAGTACTTC. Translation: CASSLSFVAGRNIQYF.

CDR3 nucleotides: TGTGCCAGCAGTTACATCGGGACAGGGAGAAATGAAAAACTGTTTTTT. Translation gives CASSYIGTGRNEKLFF. The genes are TRBV6-5 and TRBJ1-4; 9 bases are a match to TRBD1. Per the germline V gene, CDR1 is MNHEY and CDR2 is SVGAGI. Unmatched junction bases numbered 6, after V lost 2 bases and J lost 5 bases. CDR3 length: 16 residues.

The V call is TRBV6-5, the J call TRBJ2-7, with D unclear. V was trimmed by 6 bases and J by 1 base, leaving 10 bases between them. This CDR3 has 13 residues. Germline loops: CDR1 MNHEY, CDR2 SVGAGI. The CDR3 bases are TGTGCCAGCAGACCCCACACGTCCTACGAGCAGTACTTC. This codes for CASRPHTSYEQYF.

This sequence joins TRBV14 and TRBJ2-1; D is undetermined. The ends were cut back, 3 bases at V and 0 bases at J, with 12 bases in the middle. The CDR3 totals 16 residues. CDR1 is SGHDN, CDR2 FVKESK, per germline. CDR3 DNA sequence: TGTGCCAGCAGCCAGATTAGAGGTAGCTCCTACAATGAGCAGTTCTTC. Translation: CASSQIRGSSYNEQFF.

As DNA, the CDR3 is TGTGCCATCAGTGGAGGGGGGAACACTGAAGCTTTCTTT. Translated, it gives CAISGGGNTEAFF. V gene TRBV10-3 combines with J gene TRBJ1-1, with D perhaps matching TRBD1 (6 bases). The CDR3 totals 13 residues. CDR1 ENHRY and CDR2 SYGVKD come from the germline V gene. Trimming shortened V by 4 bases and J by 1 base, and 7 bases separated the two germline ends.

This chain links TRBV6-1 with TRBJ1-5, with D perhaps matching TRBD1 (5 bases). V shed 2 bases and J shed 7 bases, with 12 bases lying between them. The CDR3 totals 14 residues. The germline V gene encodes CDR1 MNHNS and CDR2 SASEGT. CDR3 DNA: TGTGCCAGCAGTGAAAGCAGGGCGAGCCAGCCCCAGCATTTT. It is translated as CASSESRASQPQHF.

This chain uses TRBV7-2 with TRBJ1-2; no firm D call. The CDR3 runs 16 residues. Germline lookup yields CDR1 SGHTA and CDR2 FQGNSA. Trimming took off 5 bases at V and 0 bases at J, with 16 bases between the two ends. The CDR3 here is CASSRYRERANYGYTF. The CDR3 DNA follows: TGTGCCAGCAGCCGGTATCGTGAGAGAGCTAACTATGGCTACACCTTC.

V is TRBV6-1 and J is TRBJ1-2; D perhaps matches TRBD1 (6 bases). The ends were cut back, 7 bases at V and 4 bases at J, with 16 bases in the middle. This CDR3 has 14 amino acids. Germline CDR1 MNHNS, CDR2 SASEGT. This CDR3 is CASTITGGSYGYTF. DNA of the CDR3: TGTGCCAGCACGATAACTGGGGGCAGCTATGGCTACACCTTC.

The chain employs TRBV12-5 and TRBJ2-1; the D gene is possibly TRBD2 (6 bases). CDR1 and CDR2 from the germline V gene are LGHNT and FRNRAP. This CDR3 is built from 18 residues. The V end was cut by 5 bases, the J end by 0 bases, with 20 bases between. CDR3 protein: CASGPSPGRETSYNEQFF. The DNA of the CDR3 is TGTGCTAGTGGTCCCTCACCCGGACGGGAGACCTCCTACAATGAGCAGTTCTTC.

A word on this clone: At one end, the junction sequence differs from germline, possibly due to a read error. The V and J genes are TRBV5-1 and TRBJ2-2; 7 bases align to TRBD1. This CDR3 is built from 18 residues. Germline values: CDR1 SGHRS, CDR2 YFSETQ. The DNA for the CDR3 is TGCGCCAACAGCTTGGCCGGCCAGGGGGTGAGCAATACCGGGGAGCTGTTTTTT. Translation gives CANSLAGQGVSNTGELFF. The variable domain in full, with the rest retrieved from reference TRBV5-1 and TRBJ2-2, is KAGVTQTPRYLIKTRGQQVTLSCSPISGHRSVSWYQQTPGQGLQFLFEYFSETQRNKGNFPGRFSGRQFSNSRSEMNVSTLELGDSALYLCANSLAGQGVSNTGELFFGEGSRLTVL.

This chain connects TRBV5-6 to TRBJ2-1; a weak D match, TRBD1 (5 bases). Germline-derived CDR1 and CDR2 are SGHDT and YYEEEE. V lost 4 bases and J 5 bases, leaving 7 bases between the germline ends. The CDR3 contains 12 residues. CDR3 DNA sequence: TGTGCCAGCAGCCTAGGGGACAATGAGCAGTTCTTC. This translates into CASSLGDNEQFF.

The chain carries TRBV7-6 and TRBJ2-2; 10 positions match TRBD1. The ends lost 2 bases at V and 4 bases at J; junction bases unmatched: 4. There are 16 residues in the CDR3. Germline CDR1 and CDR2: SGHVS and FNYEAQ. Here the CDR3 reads CASSLLGQGTTGELFF. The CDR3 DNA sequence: TGTGCCAGCAGCTTACTGGGACAGGGGACCACCGGGGAGCTGTTTTTT. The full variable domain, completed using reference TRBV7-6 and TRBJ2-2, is GAGVSQSPRYKVTKRGQDVALRCDPISGHVSLYWYRQALGQGPEFLTYFNYEAQQDKSGLPNDRFSAERPEGSISTLTIQRTEQRDSAMYRCASSLLGQGTTGELFFGEGSRLTVL.

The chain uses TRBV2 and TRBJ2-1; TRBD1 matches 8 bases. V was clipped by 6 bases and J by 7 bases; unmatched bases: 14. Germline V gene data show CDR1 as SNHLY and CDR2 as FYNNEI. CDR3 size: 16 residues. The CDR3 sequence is CASSPRTGIFRNEQFF. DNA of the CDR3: TGTGCCAGCAGCCCCAGGACAGGGATCTTCAGAAATGAGCAGTTCTTC.

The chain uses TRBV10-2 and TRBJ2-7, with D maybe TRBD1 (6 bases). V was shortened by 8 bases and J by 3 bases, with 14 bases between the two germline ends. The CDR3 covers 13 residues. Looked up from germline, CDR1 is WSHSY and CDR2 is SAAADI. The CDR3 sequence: CASGATGSYEQYF. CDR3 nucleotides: TGCGCCAGCGGAGCGACAGGTAGCTACGAGCAGTACTTC.

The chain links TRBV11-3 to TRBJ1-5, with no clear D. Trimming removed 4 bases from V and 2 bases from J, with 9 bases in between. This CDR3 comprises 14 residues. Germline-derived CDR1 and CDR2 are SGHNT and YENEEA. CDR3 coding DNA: TGTGCCAGCAGCTACAGTCTACGCAATCAGCCCCAGCATTTT. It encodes CASSYSLRNQPQHF.

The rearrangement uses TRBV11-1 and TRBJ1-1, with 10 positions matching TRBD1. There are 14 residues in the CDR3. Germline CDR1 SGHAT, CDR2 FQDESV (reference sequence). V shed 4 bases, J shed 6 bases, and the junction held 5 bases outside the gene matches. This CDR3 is CASSSTGGYSEAFF. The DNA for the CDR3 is TGTGCCAGCAGCTCGACAGGGGGCTACTCTGAAGCTTTCTTT.

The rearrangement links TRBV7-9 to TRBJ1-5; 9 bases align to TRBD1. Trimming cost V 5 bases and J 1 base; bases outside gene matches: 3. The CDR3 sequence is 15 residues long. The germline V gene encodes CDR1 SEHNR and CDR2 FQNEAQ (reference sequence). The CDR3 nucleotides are TGTGCCAGCAGCCTGGACAGGGGAAGCAATCAGCCCCAGCATTTT. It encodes CASSLDRGSNQPQHF.

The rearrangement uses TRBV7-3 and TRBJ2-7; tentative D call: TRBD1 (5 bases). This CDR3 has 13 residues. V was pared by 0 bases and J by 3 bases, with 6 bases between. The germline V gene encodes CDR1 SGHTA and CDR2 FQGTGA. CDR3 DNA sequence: TGTGCCAGCAGCTTAACTAGGGGCTACGAGCAGTACTTC. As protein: CASSLTRGYEQYF.